This TCR beta chain came from a study of vaccination and CD4 T cells after COVID-19. Study background: Mild disease affected roughly ten convalescent patients and severe disease one, all SARS-CoV-2 positive by nasal swab PCR.

Trimming cost V 7 bases and J 10 bases, with 10 bases left between them. This CDR3 contains 10 residues. This clonotype qualifies as large. Its antigen remains unknown. The treatment is: roughly 10-day PBMC culture with coronavirus spike peptide pools or control peptides (ViraFEST assay). PCR-confirmed positives ranged from March to December 2020, preceding US Alpha, Beta and Delta variants. The Oncomine TCR Beta short-read assay sequenced DNA from cultured CD4+ T cells. TCRdb itself ran the PCR reads through MiXCR, one entry per CDR3 protein. The table shows about 17,000 distinct CDR3 sequences, with less than 70% occurring only once.

The TCR was taken from a human donor who had recovered from COVID-19. The sample comprised CD4+ T cells from blood, cultured in vitro. The chain couples TRBV12-3 or TRBV12-4 to TRBJ1-2; no reliable D call. The CDR3 spells CASTALDYTF. In DNA, the CDR3 is TGTGCCAGCACCGCGTTGGACTACACCTTC.